The 25 T cell receptor beta chains below come from one sample, sequenced in a study of T cells in Graves' hyperthyroidism and ophthalmopathy. Using RNA transcripts as the source, TCR beta CDR3 regions were amplified. The TCR CDR3 was amplified in a first-round RT-PCR using the HTBI primer set. TCRdb passed the multiplex PCR reads through MiXCR, listing each CDR3 protein once. Of 500,000 to 650,000 distinct CDR3 sequences detected, 14% appear once; the ten largest clones hold roughly an eighth. The sequencing sample was made of blood. The source is a woman aged 45-65 years with Graves' ophthalmopathy.

This clonotype came up many times. The V and J genes are TRBV30 and TRBJ1-2; tentatively, D is TRBD1 (5 bases). Trimming shortened V by 0 bases and J by 7 bases, and 12 bases separated the two germline ends. Germline V CDR1 and CDR2: GTSNPN, SVGIG (reference sequence). CDR3 length: 13 amino acids. The CDR3 spells CAWSVLQGSGYTF. The CDR3 DNA is TGTGCCTGGAGTGTACTTCAGGGCTCTGGCTACACCTTC.

This clonotype was counted at least ten times. CDR3 loop: CASSITGGTETQYF. CDR3 nucleotide sequence: TGTGCCAGCAGTATAACAGGGGGAACGGAGACCCAGTACTTC. The gene calls are TRBV28 and TRBJ2-5; 8 bases map to TRBD1. The CDR3 contains 14 residues. With 5 bases clipped from V and 5 bases from J, the junction kept 7 bases outside the gene matches. CDR1 is MDHEN, CDR2 SYDVKM, per germline.

This clonotype was found many times. The chain links TRBV5-1 to TRBJ2-3, with 8 bases fitting TRBD2. After removal of 2 bases from V and 5 bases from J, the junction contained 4 bases not matched to a gene. The CDR3 sequence is 14 residues long. Germline assignment: CDR1 SGHRS and CDR2 YFSETQ. The CDR3 bases are TGCGCCAGCAGCTTCTCCGGGAGGGTAGATACGCAGTATTTT. It translates to CASSFSGRVDTQYF.

V usage is TRBV4-2 and J usage is TRBJ2-7; tentatively, D is TRBD1 (5 bases). CDR3 length: 15 amino acids. The ends were cut back, 1 base at V and 0 bases at J, with 10 bases in the middle. In germline, CDR1 is LGHNA, CDR2 YNFKEQ. CDR3 in amino acids: CASSQASTDSYEQYF. The CDR3 nucleotides are TGTGCCAGCAGCCAAGCTTCGACAGACTCCTACGAGCAGTACTTC.

With regard to this clonotype: A much larger clone lies a single base off, so this may be a read error. This chain connects TRBV27 to TRBJ2-5; the D is unclear. Germline assignment: CDR1 MNHEY and CDR2 SMNVEV (reference sequence). The CDR3 is 14 amino acids. Trimming left V 2 bases short and J 5 bases short, with 12 bases between. The CDR3 reads CASSLPGPTETQYF. The CDR3 DNA follows: TGTGCCAGCAGTTTACCTGGACCTACGGAGACCCAGTACTTC.

This clonotype was found many times. The rearrangement links TRBV3-1 to TRBJ2-2; D gene unclear. V lost 2 bases and J lost 7, with 8 bases in between. The germline V gene encodes CDR1 LGHDT and CDR2 YNNKEL (reference sequence). This CDR3 spans 13 amino acids. The chain's CDR3 is CASSQLSSGELFF. The CDR3 DNA reads as TGTGCCAGCAGCCAATTAAGCAGCGGGGAGCTGTTTTTT.

The V call is TRBV10-3, the J call TRBJ2-5; possible D gene TRBD2, 5 bases. The CDR3 is 13 residues long. V dropped 2 bases and J dropped 4 bases, with 8 bases sitting between them. Germline assignment: CDR1 ENHRY and CDR2 SYGVKD. CDR3 DNA sequence: TGTGCCATCAGTGAGGACGGAGGAGAGACCCAGTACTTC. Translation gives CAISEDGGETQYF.

As to this clonotype: The CDR3 carries no conserved terminal phenylalanine or tryptophan, so it likely arises from a read error. The chain links TRBV15 to TRBJ2-7; TRBD1 agrees at 7 bases. V gave up 3 bases and J gave up 2 bases; unmatched junction bases: 7. The length of the CDR3 is 15 residues. Germline V CDR1 and CDR2: LNHNV, YYDKDF (reference sequence). CDR3 nucleotides: TGTGCCACCAGCAGGGGACAGCTTCCTACCTACGAGCAGTACCTC. Residues: CATSRGQLPTYEQYL.

V usage is TRBV7-9 and J usage is TRBJ1-3; D is ambiguous. V was shortened by 5 bases and J by 0 bases, with 11 bases between the two germline ends. CDR3 length: 15 amino acids. The germline V gene has CDR1 SEHNR and CDR2 FQNEAQ (reference sequence). The DNA for the CDR3 is TGTGCCAGCAGCCCACTCCAAAGCTCTGGAAACACCATATATTTT. This translates into CASSPLQSSGNTIYF.

This clonotype appeared many times. V is TRBV28 and J is TRBJ1-4; D is uncertain. Germline CDR1 and CDR2: MDHEN and SYDVKM. V was cut by 3 bases and J by 7 bases, with 12 bases left in between. The CDR3 is made up of 14 amino acids. The CDR3 is CASSFVGVAEKLFF. The CDR3 bases are TGTGCCAGCAGTTTTGTTGGGGTGGCTGAAAAACTGTTTTTT.

A few counts support this clonotype. The chain carries TRBV14 and TRBJ1-4, with D uncertain. This CDR3 has 15 amino acids. CDR1 SGHDN and CDR2 FVKESK come from the germline V gene. Trimming removed 3 bases from V and 4 bases from J, with 12 bases in between. The CDR3 sequence: CASSHERRSNEKLFF. The CDR3 DNA reads as TGTGCCAGCAGCCACGAACGAAGGAGTAATGAAAAACTGTTTTTT.

This clonotype was counted ten times or more. The CDR3 loop is CASSDGSGRNEQFF. The CDR3 region has the DNA TGTGCCAGCAGTGATGGTAGCGGGAGGAATGAGCAGTTCTTC. The chain joins TRBV2 to TRBJ2-1; 10 bases agree with TRBD2. CDR1 and CDR2 from the germline V gene are SNHLY and FYNNEI. The CDR3 is made up of 14 amino acids. V shed 3 bases and J 7 bases; nucleotides not matched to a gene: 3. Variable domain in full (rest from reference TRBV2 and TRBJ2-1): EPEVTQTPSHQVTQMGQEVILRCVPISNHLYFYWYRQILGQKVEFLVSFYNNEISEKSEIFDDQFSVERPDGSNFTLKIRSTKLEDSAMYFCASSDGSGRNEQFFGPGTRLTVL.

Many counts were recorded for this clonotype. The CDR3 spells CAWRPALAGGPRYEQFF. The DNA for the CDR3 is TGTGCCTGGAGGCCCGCACTAGCGGGAGGCCCCAGGTATGAGCAGTTCTTC. The chain joins TRBV30 to TRBJ2-1; 12 positions match TRBD2. The germline V gene has CDR1 GTSNPN and CDR2 SVGIG (reference sequence). The CDR3 is made up of 17 amino acids. With V trimmed by 3 bases and J by 8 bases, 14 bases remained unmatched.

A remark on this clonotype: This may be a read error, as it is one base from a much larger clone. The chain carries TRBV27 and TRBJ2-3, with D uncertain. Germline CDR1 is MNHEY and CDR2 is SMNVEV (reference sequence). The CDR3 runs 14 residues. In nucleotides, the CDR3 is TGTGCCAGCAGTTTGCGAGCGCTTGGAGATACGCGGTATTTT. It codes for CASSLRALGDTRYF.

The chain carries TRBV7-9 and TRBJ2-2; a possible D gene is TRBD1 (6 bases). Between the trimmed V and J ends, which lost 2 bases and 6 bases, there was a span of 10 bases. The CDR3 is 14 amino acids. Germline values: CDR1 SEHNR, CDR2 FQNEAQ (reference sequence). The CDR3 DNA is TGTGCCAGCAGCTTAACAGGGCAATCCGGGGAGCTGTTTTTT. Encoded protein: CASSLTGQSGELFF.

The rearrangement uses TRBV20-1 and TRBJ2-1; 8 positions match TRBD2. Germline values: CDR1 DFQATT, CDR2 SNEGSKA (reference sequence). This CDR3 is built from 14 residues. V lost 2 bases and J lost 15; bases outside the gene matches: 15. For the CDR3, the DNA is TGCAGTGCTAGAAAAGGTACTAGCGGCCCCATTGGGTTCTTC. Encoded protein: CSARKGTSGPIGFF.

This clonotype was detected many times. V usage is TRBV19 and J usage is TRBJ2-1; TRBD1 matches 10 bases. In germline, CDR1 is LNHDA, CDR2 SQIVND (reference sequence). This CDR3 comprises 14 residues. Losses at the gene ends were 6 bases for V and 5 bases for J; bases not matched to a gene: 4. The CDR3 nucleotides are TGTGCCAGTAGCCGACAGGGGGCGAACAATGAGCAGTTCTTC. Its protein is CASSRQGANNEQFF.

This clonotype came up a few times. The gene calls are TRBV15 and TRBJ1-3; the D is unclear. Germline CDR1 LNHNV, CDR2 YYDKDF (reference sequence). The length of the CDR3 is 12 residues. The V gene lost 9 bases and the J gene lost 3 bases, with 9 bases spanning the gap. CDR3 DNA: TGTGCCACTAGGGAGGTTGGAAACACCATATATTTT. It specifies CATREVGNTIYF.

The gene calls are TRBV5-4 and TRBJ2-2, with D unclear. The CDR3 covers 15 residues. CDR1 is SGHNT and CDR2 is YYREEE in the germline V gene (reference sequence). Trimming removed 0 bases at V and 7 bases at J, with 13 bases between. DNA for the CDR3: TGTGCCAGCAGCTTGGCCGAGTCTAGGGACGGGGAGCTGTTTTTT. It translates to CASSLAESRDGELFF.

This clonotype was detected a few times. The J gene is TRBJ2-7, the V gene TRBV27, with TRBD2 identical over 10 bases. The V gene end was trimmed by 6 bases and the J gene end by 4 bases; junction bases not matched to a gene: 3. From germline, CDR1 is MNHEY and CDR2 SMNVEV (reference sequence). The CDR3 has 13 residues. For the CDR3, the DNA is TGTGCCAGCAGACTAGCGGGAAGGTACGAGCAGTACTTC. Its protein is CASRLAGRYEQYF.

The chain has TRBV7-6 and TRBJ2-7, with TRBD2 matching 11 bases. Losses at the gene ends were 2 bases for V and 2 bases for J; bases not matched to a gene: 5. Germline CDR1 reads SGHVS; CDR2 reads FNYEAQ. The CDR3 runs 16 residues. This CDR3 reads CASSLSSSGRTYEQYF. CDR3 sequence (DNA): TGTGCCAGCAGCTTAAGCTCTAGCGGGAGGACCTACGAGCAGTACTTC.

This clonotype was observed many times. V is TRBV27 and J is TRBJ2-1; D is undetermined. CDR3 length equals 13 residues. Trimming removed 2 bases at V and 4 bases at J, with 6 bases between. CDR1 is MNHEY, CDR2 SMNVEV, per germline (reference sequence). CDR3 in amino acids: CASSLRVYNEQFF. The DNA of the CDR3 is TGTGCCAGCAGTTTACGAGTGTACAATGAGCAGTTCTTC.

This clonotype appeared many times. The chain combines TRBV5-8 with TRBJ2-1, with 11 bases fitting TRBD2. Germline-derived CDR1 and CDR2 are SGHTS and YDEGEE. The length of the CDR3 is 15 residues. Germline trimming cut 4 bases from V and 8 bases from J; bases unmatched to any gene: 8. The CDR3 loop is CASSATSGSGHEQFF. CDR3 nucleotides: TGTGCCAGCAGCGCCACTAGCGGGAGTGGCCATGAGCAGTTCTTC.

V gene TRBV9 combines with J gene TRBJ1-3; D unclear. This CDR3 is 15 amino acids long. Germline assignment: CDR1 SGDLS and CDR2 YYNGEE. Between the trimmed V and J ends, which lost 4 bases and 0 bases, there was a span of 11 bases. This CDR3 is CASSPQVLSGNTIYF. DNA for the CDR3: TGTGCCAGCAGCCCGCAGGTTCTCTCTGGAAACACCATATATTTT.

This clonotype was recorded at least ten times. The gene calls are TRBV7-9 and TRBJ1-1; unclear D gene. V was clipped by 4 bases and J by 3 bases, with 9 bases between them. Germline CDR1 SEHNR, CDR2 FQNEAQ (reference sequence). The CDR3 is made up of 13 amino acids. The CDR3 DNA is TGTGCCAGCAGCTCCAACCGGGACACTGAAGCTTTCTTT. It is translated as CASSSNRDTEAFF.